Listed below are T cell receptor beta chains from one sample, sequenced in a study of T cell responses to AZD1222 COVID-19 vaccine. TCRdb's copy holds only in-frame clones and misses some; the assay was immunoSEQ multiplex PCR. This repertoire comprises some 150,000 clones; its ten largest clones make up about 2%. Sequencing was performed on peripheral blood. Receptors were obtained from an adult in good health. Both conserved end residues are part of each CDR3. The D gene is left open where the match is weak.

V	length	J	D	DNA	CDR3
TRBV6-5	12	TRBJ1-1	NA	TGTGCCACCTTGTCATTAGGGACTGAAGCTTTCTTT	CATLSLGTEAFF
TRBV30	11	TRBJ1-4	NA	TGTGCCTGGAGTGTACTGAACCGGGGGTTTTTT	CAWSVLNRGFF
TRBV6-5	14	TRBJ2-6	NA	TGTGCCAGCGGGGGCAGGGCTGGGGCCAACGTCCTGACTTTC	CASGGRAGANVLTF
TRBV19	13	TRBJ1-5	NA	TGTGCCAGTAGTGTTTCTAGCAATCAGCCCCAGCATTTT	CASSVSSNQPQHF
TRBV30	15	TRBJ1-6	TRBD1	TGTGCCTGGAGTGTTCCCGACAGGGATAATTCACCCCTCCACTTT	CAWSVPDRDNSPLHF
TRBV12-3/TRBV12-4	12	TRBJ1-2	NA	TGTGCCAGCAGTTTAGCGGGTCGGGGCTACACCTTC	CASSLAGRGYTF
TRBV6-6	14	TRBJ1-5	NA	TGTGCCAGCAGTTACTTGTCGGACAATCAGCCCCAGCATTTT	CASSYLSDNQPQHF
TRBV7-2	16	TRBJ2-3	TRBD2	TGTGCCAGCAGTCGACCCCCCCGGACTAGCGACGATACGCAGTATTTT	CASSRPPRTSDDTQYF
TRBV4-1	17	TRBJ2-7	NA	TGCGCCAGCAGCCAAGAGGGGTACGGGGTTAGCTCCTACGAGCAGTACTTC	CASSQEGYGVSSYEQYF
TRBV7-2	17	TRBJ2-5	TRBD2	TGTGCCAGCAGCTTAGTGGGCGGGGGGGCCCTCCAAGAGACCCAGTACTTC	CASSLVGGGALQETQYF
TRBV10-3	13	TRBJ1-1	TRBD1	TGTGCCGCCCGGACAGGGCTGAACACTGAAGCTTTCTTT	CAARTGLNTEAFF
TRBV18	16	TRBJ1-5	NA	TGTGCCAGCTCACTGGACATTGGGAGTAGCAATCAGCCCCAGCATTTT	CASSLDIGSSNQPQHF
TRBV6-6	14	TRBJ2-5	NA	TGTGCCAGCAGTTACTCTGGTGGCCAAGAGACCCAGTACTTC	CASSYSGGQETQYF
TRBV2	14	TRBJ1-6	NA	TGTGCCAGCAGTGAATCGACAGTTAATTCACCCCTCCACTTT	CASSESTVNSPLHF
TRBV2	15	TRBJ1-6	NA	TGTGCCAGCAGTGAAGGTTGGGGGGATAATTCACCCCTCCACTTT	CASSEGWGDNSPLHF
TRBV27	13	TRBJ1-2	NA	TGTGCCAGCAGTCCGGAGAGGGACTATGGCTACACCTTC	CASSPERDYGYTF
TRBV30	13	TRBJ2-2	NA	TGTGCCTGGAGTGTAACTGGGGCCGGGGAGCTGTTTTTT	CAWSVTGAGELFF
TRBV16	15	TRBJ1-5	NA	TGTGCCAGCAGCCAAAGACTTTTGGGGGATCAGCCCCAGCATTTT	CASSQRLLGDQPQHF
TRBV3-1/TRBV3-2	14	TRBJ2-2	NA	TGTGCTAGTACAACCTTGGGTCCCACCGGGGAGCTGTTTTTT	CASTTLGPTGELFF
TRBV3-1/TRBV3-2	13	TRBJ1-1	NA	TGTGCCAGCAGCCAAGGAAGGAACACTGAAGCTTTCTTT	CASSQGRNTEAFF
TRBV5-1	16	TRBJ2-3	TRBD2	TGCGCCAGCAGCCGTAATAGCGGGGGGGCAACAGATACGCAGTATTTT	CASSRNSGGATDTQYF
TRBV6-5	16	TRBJ2-5	TRBD1	TGTGCCAGCAGTTACTCAGGACAGGGGACCCCGGGGACCCAGTACTTC	CASSYSGQGTPGTQYF
TRBV19	16	TRBJ2-7	NA	TGTGCCAGTAGTATAGACCGGGACAGAGGGACTTACGAGCAGTACTTC	CASSIDRDRGTYEQYF
TRBV5-5	15	TRBJ1-1	NA	TGTGCCAGCAGCTTCCGATTGGGGTCGAACACTGAAGCTTTCTTT	CASSFRLGSNTEAFF
TRBV7-9	13	TRBJ1-1	NA	TGTGCCAGCAGCTTAGCGGGGTTCACTGAAGCTTTCTTT	CASSLAGFTEAFF
TRBV15	16	TRBJ2-7	NA	TGTGCCACCAGCAGAGATCTAGCGTCGAGCTCCTACGAGCAGTACTTC	CATSRDLASSSYEQYF
TRBV19	17	TRBJ2-5	NA	TGTGCCAGTAGTATAGGGGTGACCCCCGGTGCCCAAGAGACCCAGTACTTC	CASSIGVTPGAQETQYF
TRBV5-4	16	TRBJ1-1	NA	TGTGCCAGCAGCTTGTTTGGTGTCAGACCGAACACTGAAGCTTTCTTT	CASSLFGVRPNTEAFF
TRBV11-3	17	TRBJ1-4	NA	TGTGCCAGCAGCCCAGGCCTCGCCGGGGCCCCGAATGAAAAACTGTTTTTT	CASSPGLAGAPNEKLFF
TRBV6-5	14	TRBJ1-1	NA	TGTGCCATTTCCCGGGGAGGCCTGAACACTGAAGCTTTCTTT	CAISRGGLNTEAFF
TRBV6-4	9	TRBJ1-1	NA	TGTGCCAGCAGGACTTGGGCTTTCTTT	CASRTWAFF
TRBV29-1	17	TRBJ1-1	TRBD1	TGCAGCTCGAATGGGCCCACAGACAGGGGGTCGAACACTGAAGCTTTCTTT	CSSNGPTDRGSNTEAFF
TRBV2	13	TRBJ1-5	NA	TGTGCCTACGCGGCAGGACAAAATCAGCCCCAGCATTTT	CAYAAGQNQPQHF
TRBV5-6	19	TRBJ2-3	TRBD2	TGTGCCAGCAGCAGGGTGGGGACTAGCGGGGGGCCTAGCACAGATACGCAGTATTTT	CASSRVGTSGGPSTDTQYF
TRBV5-1	15	TRBJ2-1	TRBD1	TGCGCCAGCAGCGGAGGACAGGGCCAGTACAATGAGCAGTTCTTC	CASSGGQGQYNEQFF
TRBV5-1	15	TRBJ1-2	NA	TGCGCCAGCAGCTTGGCCAGCGCTTCAGACTATGGCTACACCTTC	CASSLASASDYGYTF
TRBV5-1	14	TRBJ1-1	TRBD1	TGCGCCAGCAGCGAGGGACAGGGGAACACTGAAGCTTTCTTT	CASSEGQGNTEAFF
TRBV5-1	14	TRBJ1-2	NA	TGCGCCAGCAGCTTAGTCCCGGGGTCGTATGGCTACACCTTC	CASSLVPGSYGYTF
TRBV5-1	12	TRBJ1-2	NA	TGCGCCAGCAGCTTGGAGCAGTATGGCTACACCTTC	CASSLEQYGYTF
TRBV3-1/TRBV3-2	12	TRBJ1-1	NA	TGTGCCAGCAGCCAGGGGCGCACTGAAGCTTTCTTT	CASSQGRTEAFF
TRBV5-5	15	TRBJ1-4	TRBD1	TGTGCCAGCAGCGAACCGGGACAGGGTAATGAAAAACTGTTTTTT	CASSEPGQGNEKLFF
TRBV7-3	12	TRBJ2-1	NA	TGTGCCAGCAGCTTAACTCCCGATGAGCAGTTCTTC	CASSLTPDEQFF
TRBV29-1	11	TRBJ1-1	NA	TGCAGCGTGTGGGGTGACACTGAAGCTTTCTTT	CSVWGDTEAFF
TRBV30	17	TRBJ1-5	NA	TGTGCCTGGAGTTCCCCCCCGGGGCGGGTACGCGATCAGCCCCAGCATTTT	CAWSSPPGRVRDQPQHF
TRBV18	16	TRBJ1-4	TRBD1	TGTGCCAGCTCACCTTCAGGGGGTAATGCTAATGAAAAACTGTTTTTT	CASSPSGGNANEKLFF
TRBV19	12	TRBJ1-1	TRBD1	TGTGCCACTCGGACAGGGAACACTGAAGCTTTCTTT	CATRTGNTEAFF
TRBV6-4	15	TRBJ1-4	NA	TGTGCCAGCAGTCCCCTGGGGGGAGTCAATGAAAAACTGTTTTTT	CASSPLGGVNEKLFF
TRBV6-5	16	TRBJ2-3	NA	TGTGCCAGCAGTTACGGAGACCTGAGTAGCACAGATACGCAGTATTTT	CASSYGDLSSTDTQYF
TRBV5-6	14	TRBJ1-1	NA	TGTGCCAGCAGCCCACTGACAGGAAACACTGAAGCTTTCTTT	CASSPLTGNTEAFF
TRBV19	12	TRBJ1-5	NA	TGTGCCAGTACGGGTGGGAATCAGCCCCAGCATTTT	CASTGGNQPQHF
TRBV6-5	14	TRBJ1-6	TRBD1	TGTGCCATCGCGGGACAGGTGACTAATTCACCCCTCCACTTT	CAIAGQVTNSPLHF
TRBV19	15	TRBJ2-1	TRBD2	TGTGCCAGTAGCAGGACTAGCGGGGATGACAATGAGCAGTTCTTC	CASSRTSGDDNEQFF
TRBV10-3	15	TRBJ1-5	NA	TGTGCCATCAGGGACAGCCCCTATAGCAATCAGCCCCAGCATTTT	CAIRDSPYSNQPQHF
TRBV18	15	TRBJ1-2	TRBD1	TGTGCCAGCTCACCCCGTCCGGGACAGAGCAATGGCTACACCTTC	CASSPRPGQSNGYTF
TRBV3-1/TRBV3-2	17	TRBJ2-2	TRBD1	TGTGCCAGCCGGAACAGGGGCTACGCCCGTGGGACCGGGGAGCTGTTTTTT	CASRNRGYARGTGELFF
TRBV3-1/TRBV3-2	11	TRBJ1-2	NA	TGTGCCAGCGATGGACGGTTTGGCTACACCTTC	CASDGRFGYTF
TRBV11-2	15	TRBJ1-2	TRBD1	TGTGCCAGCAGATTAGGTGGGACAGGGATCTCTGGCTACACCTTC	CASRLGGTGISGYTF
TRBV19	15	TRBJ1-3	NA	TGTGCCAGTAGTGATCAGGGGATGCCTGGAAACACCATATATTTT	CASSDQGMPGNTIYF
TRBV7-9	15	TRBJ1-1	NA	TGTGCCAGCAGCTTAGATGAGGGAATGAACACTGAAGCTTTCTTT	CASSLDEGMNTEAFF
TRBV5-1	14	TRBJ2-3	NA	TGCGCCAGCAGCTTGGAGCAGGGCACAGATACGCAGTATTTT	CASSLEQGTDTQYF